These 4 T cell receptor beta chains originate from one sample sequenced in a study of Graves' ophthalmopathy and Graves' hyperthyroidism (dated by TCRdb to 2016 to 2019). Sequencing relied on an Illumina HiSeq 2000. For repertoire sequencing, TCR beta CDR3 regions were amplified from RNA transcripts. A first-round RT-PCR used HTBI primers with the Qiagen OneStep RT-PCR kit, followed by a second-round multiplex PCR, size selection and purification. TCRdb trimmed public reads at Q25 via fastp, called clones via MiXCR and kept in-frame beta chains. For every CDR3 protein sequence, its rows merge into one entry that carries the most common genes and DNA. The sample table contains approximately 460,000 distinct CDR3 sequences; only one count was recorded for under 15% of them. The top ten hold 9.8% of the sample. The specimen was blood. The receptors shown here come from a woman in her 30s with Graves' ophthalmopathy. Donor details come from another sample of the same person, matched by shared clones.

In this sample, this clonotype turned up many times. This chain connects TRBV4-1 to TRBJ1-1; possible D gene TRBD1, 5 bases. Trimming cost V 4 bases and J 0 bases, with 15 bases left between them. Germline V lookup: CDR1 MGHRA, CDR2 YSYEKL. The CDR3 is made up of 16 amino acids. CDR3 nucleotides: TGCGCCAGCAGCCCGTCACGGGGGGTCGTGAACACTGAAGCTTTCTTT. It translates to CASSPSRGVVNTEAFF.

The chain links TRBV5-1 to TRBJ1-1, with TRBD1 as a possible D gene (6 bases). Trimming stripped 0 bases from V and 6 bases from J, with 15 bases between. Germline values: CDR1 SGHRS, CDR2 YFSETQ. This CDR3 region has 15 residues. The CDR3 is CASSLVQGMAAEAFF. The CDR3 DNA sequence: TGCGCCAGCAGCTTGGTGCAGGGGATGGCCGCTGAAGCTTTCTTT. The whole variable domain, remainder taken from reference TRBV5-1 and TRBJ1-1, is KAGVTQTPRYLIKTRGQQVTLSCSPISGHRSVSWYQQTPGQGLQFLFEYFSETQRNKGNFPGRFSGRQFSNSRSEMNVSTLELGDSALYLCASSLVQGMAAEAFFGQGTRLTVV.

The table lists this clonotype with many counts. The CDR3 nucleotides are TGTGCCAGCAGCATCCCGACAGGGGCGGACACTGAAGCTTTCTTT. As protein: CASSIPTGADTEAFF. V is TRBV13 and J is TRBJ1-1, with 8 bases identical to TRBD1. The germline gives CDR1 PRHDT, CDR2 FYEKMQ (reference sequence). The CDR3 is 15 residues long. With 5 bases clipped from V and 3 bases from J, the junction kept 8 bases outside the gene matches.

This clonotype was recorded at least ten times. This chain uses TRBV19 with TRBJ1-1; 10 bases fit TRBD1. Germline V gene lookup returns CDR1 LNHDA and CDR2 SQIVND (reference sequence). The CDR3 has 15 residues. After removal of 9 bases from V and 6 bases from J, the junction contained 13 bases not matched to a gene. DNA of the CDR3: TGTGCCAGCACAACCACGGGACAGGGGACTTCTGAAGCTTTCTTT. Its translation: CASTTTGQGTSEAFF.